A selection of T cell receptor beta chains follows, all from one sample in a study of T cells in Graves' hyperthyroidism and ophthalmopathy. TCRdb reprocessed the multiplex PCR reads with MiXCR, giving one entry per CDR3 protein. The sample consists of 400,000 to 600,000 distinct CDR3 sequences, 20% to 25% of them appearing once. Sequenced sample: blood. The receptors derive from a man between 18 and 29 years old with Graves' hyperthyroidism. Each CDR3 is given with its conserved first and last residue. The D gene is left open where the match is weak. Clone size is given for some rows only: seen once, a few or many times, or a class if the clone is expanded.

cdr3_nt	cdr3_aa	d_call	v_call	j_call	clone_size
TGTGCCAGCAGTCCGGGACGGGCCTACAATGAGCAGTTCTTC	CASSPGRAYNEQFF	-	TRBV6-1	TRBJ2-1	many
TGTGCCTGGAACCGGGACTCCAACACTGAAGCTTTCTTT	CAWNRDSNTEAFF	-	TRBV30	TRBJ1-1	few
TGTGCCAGCAGTTCCAGTCATGGAATTAGCAATCAGCCCCAGCATTTT	CASSSSHGISNQPQHF	-	TRBV28	TRBJ1-5	-
TGTGCCAGCAACTCAAAGGAGGGCGCCAAAAACATTAAGTACTTC	CASNSKEGAKNIKYF	-	TRBV28	TRBJ2-4	few
TGTGCCATCAGCGGAGACAGGGATGGCGACGAGCAGTACTTC	CAISGDRDGDEQYF	TRBD1	TRBV10-3	TRBJ2-7	many
TGTGCCATCAAGGGCAGGGGAGGCGACACCGGGGAGCTGTTTTTT	CAIKGRGGDTGELFF	-	TRBV10-3	TRBJ2-2	many
TGTGCCAGCAGCTTCGGAGGGACTAGCGGCTCCTACGAGCAGTACTTC	CASSFGGTSGSYEQYF	TRBD2	TRBV11-2	TRBJ2-7	-
TGTGCCAGCAGTTTAACGGACTCCTACGAGCAGTACTTC	CASSLTDSYEQYF	-	TRBV27	TRBJ2-7	many
TGTGCCAGCATCGGACAGGGCTACGAGCAGTACTTC	CASIGQGYEQYF	TRBD1	TRBV6-2/TRBV6-3	TRBJ2-7	many
TGTGCCAGCACCCCCGACAGGGTACTCGGAACTGAAGCTTTCTTT	CASTPDRVLGTEAFF	TRBD1	TRBV28	TRBJ1-1	few
TGTGCCAGCAGCCAGGTCCTTGAGGGATTCAATGAGCAGTTCTTC	CASSQVLEGFNEQFF	-	TRBV3-1	TRBJ2-1	-
TGTGCCTGGAGTGTGGAACCGACGGAGACCCAGTACTTC	CAWSVEPTETQYF	-	TRBV30	TRBJ2-5	many
TGTGCCAGCAGGACCTTTCGCCACGAGCAGTACTTC	CASRTFRHEQYF	-	TRBV28	TRBJ2-7	many
TGTGCCAGCAGTTACTCTGGTTTGTCCTCCTACGAGCAGTACTTC	CASSYSGLSSYEQYF	-	TRBV6-5	TRBJ2-7	-
TGTGCCAGCAGTCCCAGGGGCAGTGGCTACACCTTC	CASSPRGSGYTF	-	TRBV6-5	TRBJ1-2	many
TGCGCCAGCAGCCAATTTACGGAGACAACGTCCTCGGGGCAGCCCCAGCATTTT	CASSQFTETTSSGQPQHF	-	TRBV4-1	TRBJ1-5	-
TGCGCCAGCAGCCCCTCAGGAGGGATGAGGAAAGAGACCCAGTACTTC	CASSPSGGMRKETQYF	-	TRBV4-1	TRBJ2-5	few
TGTGCCAGCAGCTTAGGCCTCGGACAGGGAGAGGGCTACACCTTC	CASSLGLGQGEGYTF	TRBD1	TRBV13	TRBJ1-2	many
TGTGCCAGCAGTCCCGGGACAGGGAGTTATGGCTACACCTTC	CASSPGTGSYGYTF	TRBD1	TRBV27	TRBJ1-2	many
TGCAGTGCTAGAAACAGGGTGGGCAATCAGCCCCAGCATTTT	CSARNRVGNQPQHF	-	TRBV20-1	TRBJ1-5	few
TGTGCCATCAGTGAGGGGGTTTCGCGAAACATTCAGTACTTC	CAISEGVSRNIQYF	-	TRBV10-3	TRBJ2-4	many
TGTGCCTGGAGGATCGGCAGGAGCTCCTACGAGCAGTACTTC	CAWRIGRSSYEQYF	-	TRBV30	TRBJ2-7	-
TGTGCCATTTTTCCCACCGGCTTGGCGGCTGAAGCTTTCTTT	CAIFPTGLAAEAFF	-	TRBV28	TRBJ1-1	many
TGTGCCACCAGTGATTACCCGGGGGGGACGGAGCAGTACTTC	CATSDYPGGTEQYF	TRBD2	TRBV24-1	TRBJ2-7	many
TGTGCCAGCAGCCATGGTACCCGACAGGGTATAGGAGACGAGCAGTACTTC	CASSHGTRQGIGDEQYF	TRBD1	TRBV9	TRBJ2-7	few
TGTGCCATCAGTGAGGGGTCGGAGACCCAGTACTTC	CAISEGSETQYF	-	TRBV10-3	TRBJ2-5	many
TGTGCCAGCAGTTCCCGGACAGGGAGCTCCTATAATTCACCCCTCCACTTT	CASSSRTGSSYNSPLHF	TRBD1	TRBV6-5	TRBJ1-6	many
TGTGCCAGCAGCTTAGTGTCGGCCAGGTACTCCTACGAGCAGTACTTC	CASSLVSARYSYEQYF	-	TRBV11-1	TRBJ2-7	many
TGTGCCAGCAGTTTAGCACGGACCTACGAGCAGTACTTC	CASSLARTYEQYF	-	TRBV12-3/TRBV12-4	TRBJ2-7	many
TGTGCCAGCAGTTTTTCCGGGACAGGGGGTCAGCCCCAGCATTTT	CASSFSGTGGQPQHF	TRBD1	TRBV12-3/TRBV12-4	TRBJ1-5	many
TGTGCCAGCAGCCTTGGACAGGGGGGGATACATTTT	CASSLGQGGIHF	TRBD1	TRBV5-5	TRBJ1-5	many
TGTGCCAGCAGTTTTAGCGCCAGCTCCTACGAGCAGTACTTC	CASSFSASSYEQYF	-	TRBV28	TRBJ2-7	many
TGTGCCTGGACGGGACTAGCGGTACAAGAGACCCAGTACTTC	CAWTGLAVQETQYF	TRBD2	TRBV30	TRBJ2-5	many
TGTGCCAGCAGCCCTGGACAGGGGCTTGAGACCCAGTACTTC	CASSPGQGLETQYF	TRBD1	TRBV12-3/TRBV12-4	TRBJ2-5	many
TGTGCCAGCAGCGTAGGAAGGATGGGACTAGCACCAGGATCCGAGCAGTACTTC	CASSVGRMGLAPGSEQYF	TRBD2	TRBV9	TRBJ2-7	many
TGTGCCAGCAGTTACTCAGCGGGAGTTGGAGAGACCCAGTACTTC	CASSYSAGVGETQYF	TRBD2	TRBV6-2/TRBV6-3	TRBJ2-5	-
TGTGCCAGCAGTTTAGGAGGGGCGTCACCCCTCCACTTT	CASSLGGASPLHF	-	TRBV27	TRBJ1-6	few
TGCAGCGTTGCCGGGGGGGATCAGCCCCAGCATTTT	CSVAGGDQPQHF	-	TRBV29-1	TRBJ1-5	many
TGTGCCAGCAGTTTCCTTGGAGGGGATGGCTACACCTTC	CASSFLGGDGYTF	-	TRBV12-3/TRBV12-4	TRBJ1-2	-